Sequencing of this T cell receptor (beta chain) was carried out in a study of CXCR3-negative and CXCR3-positive naive CD8 T cells. This CDR3 contains 13 residues. With UMI labels, 5' RACE was used to prepare the TRB cDNA libraries. No DNA is given; TCRdb re-called the 5' RACE reads and lists each CDR3 protein once. Its listing shows 130,000 or so distinct CDR3 sequences. This receptor was obtained from a human donor in good health. Some clones in this sample may be carry-over from other donors' samples. The rearrangement uses TRBV12-3 or TRBV12-4 and TRBJ1-2; TCRdb proposes TRBD1, but this gene call is untestable without DNA. Sequencing was done on a sample of naive CXCR3- CD8+ T cells from blood. Subset given: CD45RO-CCR7+CD27+CD95- naive CD8+ T cells lacking CXCR3 (TNR3-). The CDR3 is CASSTGPADGYTF.